Presented here are 9 T cell receptor beta chains from one specimen sequenced in a study of T cell responses to AZD1222 COVID-19 vaccine. TCRdb keeps only in-frame clones here, not all; method: immunoSEQ multiplex PCR. This table holds 100,000 or so clones, around 90% found once. The sample in question was peripheral blood, obtained 28 days after the second AZD1222 dose. The receptor set was obtained from an adult who received the AZD1222 COVID-19 vaccine.

V and J are TRBV5-1 and TRBJ1-3, with unresolved D. Germline V gene sequence: CDR1 SGHRS, CDR2 YFSETQ. The V end was cut by 2 bases, the J end by 6 bases, with 12 bases between. The CDR3 spans 14 residues. The chain's CDR3 is CASSFWGTENTIYF. The CDR3 DNA follows: TGCGCCAGCAGCTTTTGGGGTACAGAAAACACCATATATTTT. The full variable domain, with the rest looked up from reference TRBV5-1 and TRBJ1-3, is KAGVTQTPRYLIKTRGQQVTLSCSPISGHRSVSWYQQTPGQGLQFLFEYFSETQRNKGNFPGRFSGRQFSNSRSEMNVSTLELGDSALYLCASSFWGTENTIYFGEGSWLTVV.

J is TRBJ2-3 and V is TRBV3-1 (or the pseudogene TRBV3-2); 12 bases are shared with TRBD1. This CDR3 region has 16 residues. V shed 3 bases and J 3 bases; nucleotides not matched to a gene: 4. Germline values: CDR1 LGHDT, CDR2 YNNKEL (reference sequence). The chain's CDR3 is CASSHGTGGETDTQYF. The CDR3 DNA reads TGTGCCAGCAGCCACGGGACAGGGGGCGAAACAGATACGCAGTATTTT.

The chain joins TRBV5-1 to TRBJ2-2, with D possibly matching TRBD1 (5 bases). V was pared by 5 bases and J by 1 base, with 12 bases between. The CDR3 consists of 15 residues. CDR1 SGHRS and CDR2 YFSETQ come from the germline V gene. The DNA for the CDR3 is TGCGCCAGCAGTCAGGGATACGAGAACACCGGGGAGCTGTTTTTT. As protein: CASSQGYENTGELFF.

The chain carries TRBV25-1 and TRBJ2-3; D is unclear. V was shortened by 2 bases and J by 4 bases, with 1 base between the two germline ends. The germline V gene encodes CDR1 MGHDK and CDR2 SYGVNS. This CDR3 is 11 amino acids long. The CDR3, as DNA: TGTGCCAGCAGTGAAGCAGATACGCAGTATTTT. This codes for CASSEADTQYF.

The chain couples TRBV7-8 to TRBJ2-2, with D unresolved. V shed 3 bases and J shed 7 bases, with 9 bases lying between them. The CDR3 is 13 amino acids. Germline V gene data show CDR1 as SGHVS and CDR2 as FQNEAQ. CDR3 nucleotide sequence: TGTGCCAGCAGCTTCGTCCGAAACGGGGAGCTGTTTTTT. This translates into CASSFVRNGELFF.

This rearrangement joins TRBV30 to TRBJ2-2, with 7 bases lining up with TRBD1. The junction had 6 bases not matched to a gene; V was cut back by 2 bases and J by 3 bases. The CDR3 is made up of 15 amino acids. In germline, CDR1 is GTSNPN, CDR2 SVGIG (reference sequence). The CDR3 bases are TGTGCCTGGAGTCCCCTCGACAGGGACACCGGGGAGCTGTTTTTT. It is translated as CAWSPLDRDTGELFF.

The chain uses TRBV9 and TRBJ2-3; 7 bases match TRBD2. After removal of 3 bases from V and 3 bases from J, the junction contained 13 bases not matched to a gene. This CDR3 is 17 amino acids long. Germline V gene sequence: CDR1 SGDLS, CDR2 YYNGEE. This CDR3 reads CASSGVNTGEGTDTQYF. The CDR3, as DNA: TGTGCCAGCAGCGGGGTTAATACGGGGGAGGGTACAGATACGCAGTATTTT. Together with reference TRBV9 and TRBJ2-3, the CDR3 gives the full variable domain: DSGVTQTPKHLITATGQRVTLRCSPRSGDLSVYWYQQSLDQGLQFLIQYYNGEERAKGNILERFSAQQFPDLHSELNLSSLELGDSALYFCASSGVNTGEGTDTQYFGPGTRLTVL.

The rearrangement joins TRBV7-3 to TRBJ2-3, with D perhaps TRBD2 (5 bases). This CDR3 comprises 13 residues. Trimming took off 1 base at V and 7 bases at J, with 9 bases between the two ends. The germline V gene has CDR1 SGHTA and CDR2 FQGTGA. The CDR3 here is CASSLNQRNTQYF. CDR3 bases: TGTGCCAGCAGCTTAAATCAGCGGAATACGCAGTATTTT.

The rearrangement links TRBV19 to TRBJ1-6; 7 positions agree with TRBD1. This CDR3 region has 13 residues. V lost 7 bases, J lost 4 bases, and 1 base stayed unmatched. Germline loops: CDR1 LNHDA, CDR2 SQIVND (reference sequence). This chain's CDR3 is CASKGQYNSPLHF. In nucleotides, the CDR3 is TGTGCCAGTAAGGGACAGTATAATTCACCCCTCCACTTT.